The 25 T cell receptor beta chains listed next were all sequenced from one sample in a study of T cell responses to AZD1222 COVID-19 vaccine. The data were produced by immunoSEQ multiplex PCR, yet TCRdb's version contains in-frame clones alone and is incomplete. The sample lists 66,000 or so clones, approximately 84% occurring once. This specimen consisted of peripheral blood, obtained on day 0 of AZD1222 vaccination. Every receptor here comes from an adult in good health.

J is TRBJ2-1 and V is TRBV6-5, with D perhaps TRBD1 or TRBD2 (5 bases each). Germline V CDR1 and CDR2: MNHEY, SVGAGI. This CDR3 comprises 16 residues. V was cut by 0 bases and J by 6 bases, with 15 bases left in between. CDR3 nucleotides: TGTGCCAGCAGTTACTCAGTGGGGGAAGGTAGCAATGAGCAGTTCTTC. Translating it yields CASSYSVGEGSNEQFF.

The rearrangement links TRBV11-3 to TRBJ2-6; 8 bases align to TRBD1. The germline V gene has CDR1 SGHNT and CDR2 YENEEA. Trimming at V came to 5 bases and at J to 1 base, leaving 13 bases not matched to a gene. There are 19 residues in the CDR3. CDR3 DNA sequence: TGTGCCAGCAGCCGTCGGACAGGGACCATACGATCTGGGGCCAACGTCCTGACTTTC. This encodes CASSRRTGTIRSGANVLTF.

The chain couples TRBV3-1 (or the pseudogene TRBV3-2) to TRBJ1-2; tentative D call: TRBD1 (5 bases). The CDR3 has 12 residues. CDR1 is LGHDT, CDR2 YNNKEL, per germline (reference sequence). V lost 1 base and J 6 bases, leaving 6 bases between the germline ends. The CDR3 protein is CASSQVGDGYTF. Here the CDR3 DNA reads TGTGCCAGCAGCCAAGTAGGGGATGGCTACACCTTC.

The gene calls are TRBV5-4 and TRBJ1-3; D might be TRBD1 (5 bases). The CDR3 consists of 16 residues. V was clipped by 0 bases and J by 0 bases, with 10 bases between them. Germline V gene sequence: CDR1 SGHNT, CDR2 YYREEE (reference sequence). CDR3 in DNA: TGTGCCAGCAGCTTGGCCGGGGCCAACTCTGGAAACACCATATATTTT. Its protein product is CASSLAGANSGNTIYF. The variable domain in full, with the rest retrieved from reference TRBV5-4 and TRBJ1-3, is ETGVTQSPTHLIKTRGQQVTLRCSSQSGHNTVSWYQQALGQGPQFIFQYYREEENGRGNFPPRFSGLQFPNYSSELNVNALELDDSALYLCASSLAGANSGNTIYFGEGSWLTVV.

The rearrangement uses TRBV5-6 and TRBJ2-2; D gene ambiguous. V was pared by 1 base and J by 5 bases, with 9 bases between. Germline V gives CDR1 SGHDT, CDR2 YYEEEE. The CDR3 runs 14 residues. CDR3 residues: CASSLTLRTGELFF. CDR3 DNA sequence: TGTGCCAGCAGCTTGACATTGAGGACCGGGGAGCTGTTTTTT.

The J gene is TRBJ2-1, the V gene TRBV6-5, with D tentatively TRBD1 or TRBD2 (5 bases each). CDR3 length: 14 residues. CDR1 MNHEY and CDR2 SVGAGI come from the germline V gene. Trimming removed 4 bases at V and 9 bases at J, with 16 bases between. The CDR3 reads CASSSGQRFSEQFF. In DNA, the CDR3 is TGTGCCAGCAGTTCGGGGCAGCGGTTCAGTGAGCAGTTCTTC.

The rearrangement uses TRBV27 and TRBJ2-3; D gene ambiguous. The CDR3 runs to 16 residues. CDR1 MNHEY and CDR2 SMNVEV come from the germline V gene (reference sequence). Trimming pared 5 bases from V and 2 bases from J, leaving 17 bases between. The DNA for the CDR3 is TGTGCCAGCAGTCCCCTCCCGGGTCTATCCACAGATACGCAGTATTTT. Its translation: CASSPLPGLSTDTQYF.

The chain joins TRBV14 to TRBJ2-3, with TRBD2 identical over 9 bases. This CDR3 is built from 17 residues. Trimming removed 2 bases from V and 3 bases from J; junction bases left unmatched: 9. The germline gives CDR1 SGHDN, CDR2 FVKESK. The CDR3 loop is CASSQLSGRPGTDTQYF. CDR3 DNA sequence: TGTGCCAGCAGCCAACTTAGCGGGAGACCGGGTACAGATACGCAGTATTTT.

The V and J genes are TRBV7-9 and TRBJ2-7; TRBD1 aligns across 9 bases. The CDR3 is 14 amino acids. The V and J ends lost 4 bases and 6 bases, in that order; junction bases with no gene match: 7. CDR1 and CDR2 (germline): SEHNR, FQNEAQ (reference sequence). The CDR3 DNA is TGTGCCAGCAGCTCGACAGGGGGTGTAGCCGAGCAGTACTTC. Protein product: CASSSTGGVAEQYF.

The chain links TRBV21-1 to TRBJ2-1; TRBD2, the D gene given by the table, was not confirmed from the DNA. TRBV21-1 is termed a pseudogene. This CDR3 is 17 amino acids long. CDR3 region: CASSFRGREGGLNEQFF. CDR3 DNA sequence: TGTGCCAGCAGCTTCCGAGGGAGGGAGGGGGGTTTAAATGAGCAGTTCTTC.

The gene calls are TRBV20-1 and TRBJ2-3; tentative D call: TRBD2 (5 bases). The CDR3 has 11 amino acids. Trimming pared 1 base from V and 11 bases from J, leaving 10 bases between. Germline V lookup: CDR1 DFQATT, CDR2 SNEGSKA (reference sequence). Written as DNA, the CDR3 is TGCAGTGCTAGAGGCGGGTTGGGGCAGTATTTT. This sequence encodes CSARGGLGQYF.

The chain employs TRBV2 and TRBJ2-1; D not certain. The CDR3 is made up of 11 amino acids. Germline CDR1 is SNHLY and CDR2 is FYNNEI. V lost 7 bases, J lost 2 bases, and 3 bases lay in between. The CDR3 reads CASIAYNEQFF. CDR3 coding DNA: TGTGCCAGCATCGCCTACAATGAGCAGTTCTTC.

The chain couples TRBV7-2 to TRBJ1-1; D unresolved. Looked up from germline, CDR1 is SGHTA and CDR2 is FQGNSA. Trimming shortened V by 5 bases and J by 7 bases, and 8 bases separated the two germline ends. The CDR3 runs to 11 residues. The CDR3 loop is CASSRTVEAFF. The CDR3 DNA is TGTGCCAGCAGCCGGACCGTTGAAGCTTTCTTT.

The J gene is TRBJ2-6, the V gene TRBV18, with D unresolved. CDR3 length: 16 amino acids. The V and J ends lost 4 bases and 4 bases respectively, with 14 bases between them. CDR1 is KGHSH and CDR2 is LQKENI in the germline V gene. The CDR3 loop is CASSRDREWGANVLTF. The CDR3 DNA is TGTGCCAGCTCACGAGACCGTGAATGGGGGGCCAACGTCCTGACTTTC.

The chain uses TRBV12-3 or TRBV12-4 and TRBJ1-1, with TRBD1 as a possible D gene (5 bases). The CDR3 loop spans 13 amino acids. Between the trimmed V and J ends, which lost 5 bases and 4 bases, there was a span of 11 bases. CDR3 region: CASSLQVGTEAFF. As DNA, the CDR3 is TGTGCCAGCAGTCTACAGGTCGGCACTGAAGCTTTCTTT.

The table lists this clone with a few counts. One end of the junction fails to match germline, which may point to a read error. The chain links TRBV7-7 to TRBJ2-5; 9 nucleotides align to TRBD2. This CDR3 has 15 amino acids. CDR1 is SSHAT and CDR2 is FNYEAQ in the germline V gene (reference sequence). CDR3 nucleotides: TGTGCTAGCAGCTTAGAGCGGGGGGTGGCAGAGACCCAGTACTTC. Translation: CASSLERGVAETQYF.

This chain uses TRBV9 with TRBJ2-7; D call uncertain. The CDR3 totals 11 residues. The V gene's germline CDR1 is SGDLS and CDR2 YYNGEE. Trimming removed 4 bases from V and 6 bases from J, with 8 bases in between. CDR3 in DNA: TGTGCCAGCAGCCTAGGGTCCGAGCAGTACTTC. Residues: CASSLGSEQYF.

J is TRBJ1-1 and V is TRBV6-2 or TRBV6-3; D gene uncertain. The length of the CDR3 is 13 residues. V lost 4 bases, J lost 7 bases, and 13 bases lay in between. Germline V gives CDR1 MNHEY, CDR2 SVGEGT. The CDR3 here is CASSSFSGDEAFF. CDR3 nucleotide sequence: TGTGCCAGCAGTTCTTTTTCCGGGGATGAAGCTTTCTTT.

The rearrangement joins TRBV5-1 to TRBJ1-2; a possible D gene is TRBD1 (6 bases). Germline CDR1 and CDR2: SGHRS and YFSETQ. The CDR3 runs to 15 residues. V was trimmed by 2 bases and J by 5 bases, leaving 16 bases between them. The CDR3 region has the DNA TGCGCCAGCAGCTTCTGGGGGCCGCTTCCATATGGCTACACCTTC. Translated: CASSFWGPLPYGYTF.

This chain connects TRBV28 to TRBJ1-5; 7 nucleotides match TRBD1. Germline V gives CDR1 MDHEN, CDR2 SYDVKM. V was clipped by 7 bases and J by 4 bases; unmatched bases: 10. The CDR3 has 15 amino acids. For the CDR3, the DNA is TGTGCCAGCATTCGACAGGGCATGGGGAATCAGCCCCAGCATTTT. This codes for CASIRQGMGNQPQHF.

This clone showed up just once. The sample carries other DNA sequences with the same CDR3. The chain joins TRBV5-1 to TRBJ2-7; D tentatively reads TRBD1 or TRBD2 (5 bases each). Germline CDR1 reads SGHRS; CDR2 reads YFSETQ. The CDR3 length is 15 residues. Trimming stripped 0 bases from V and 3 bases from J, with 13 bases between. The CDR3 spells CASSLAGGSGYEQYF. The DNA of the CDR3 is TGCGCCAGCAGCTTGGCTGGGGGTTCGGGCTACGAGCAGTACTTC.

This rearrangement joins TRBV4-2 to TRBJ1-2, with a possible D match to TRBD1 (5 bases). CDR3 length: 14 amino acids. Looked up from germline, CDR1 is LGHNA and CDR2 is YNFKEQ. Trimming removed 0 bases from V and 7 bases from J, with 12 bases in between. CDR3 protein: CASSQDGRGGGYTF. The CDR3 DNA is TGTGCCAGCAGCCAAGATGGGAGGGGCGGTGGCTACACCTTC.

V usage is TRBV5-4 and J usage is TRBJ1-6; possibly TRBD1 for D (6 bases). The CDR3 consists of 12 residues. From germline, CDR1 is SGHNT and CDR2 YYREEE (reference sequence). V lost 4 bases to trimming and J lost 8 bases, with 7 bases between them. For the CDR3, the DNA is TGTGCCAGCAGCCGGACAGATTCACCCCTCCACTTT. Its translation is CASSRTDSPLHF.

This clone turned up a few times. The CDR3 region has the DNA TGTGCCACCAGGGGGTTGGATGAAAAACTGTTTTTT. Translating it yields CATRGLDEKLFF. The chain joins TRBV24-1 to TRBJ1-4; D remains unclear. The V and J ends lost 7 bases and 6 bases respectively, with 8 bases between them. This CDR3 is 12 amino acids long. Germline CDR1 KGHDR, CDR2 SFDVKD.

The chain combines TRBV7-3 with TRBJ2-5, with D hard to call. The germline V gene has CDR1 SGHTA and CDR2 FQGTGA. The CDR3 consists of 14 residues. V was shortened by 1 base and J by 0 bases, with 6 bases between the two germline ends. The CDR3 protein is CASSLSRDQETQYF. DNA for the CDR3: TGTGCCAGCAGCTTAAGTCGGGACCAAGAGACCCAGTACTTC.